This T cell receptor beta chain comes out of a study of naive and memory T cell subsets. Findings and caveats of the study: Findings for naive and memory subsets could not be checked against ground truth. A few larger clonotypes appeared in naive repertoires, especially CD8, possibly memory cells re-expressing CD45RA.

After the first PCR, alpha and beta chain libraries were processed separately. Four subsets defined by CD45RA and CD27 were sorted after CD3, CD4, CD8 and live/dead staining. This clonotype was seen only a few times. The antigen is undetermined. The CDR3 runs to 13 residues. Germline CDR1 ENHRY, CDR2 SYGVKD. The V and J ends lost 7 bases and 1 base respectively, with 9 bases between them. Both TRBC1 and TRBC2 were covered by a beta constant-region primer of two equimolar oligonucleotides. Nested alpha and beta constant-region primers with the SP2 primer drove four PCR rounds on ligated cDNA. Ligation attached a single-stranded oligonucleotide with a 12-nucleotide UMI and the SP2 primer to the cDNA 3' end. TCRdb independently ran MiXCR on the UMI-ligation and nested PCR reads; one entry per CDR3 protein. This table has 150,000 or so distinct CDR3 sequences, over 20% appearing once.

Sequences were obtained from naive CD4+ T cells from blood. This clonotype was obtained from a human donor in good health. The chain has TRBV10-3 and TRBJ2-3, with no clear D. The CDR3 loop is CAIKVQGTDTQYF. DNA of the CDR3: TGTGCCATCAAAGTGCAGGGCACAGATACGCAGTATTTT.